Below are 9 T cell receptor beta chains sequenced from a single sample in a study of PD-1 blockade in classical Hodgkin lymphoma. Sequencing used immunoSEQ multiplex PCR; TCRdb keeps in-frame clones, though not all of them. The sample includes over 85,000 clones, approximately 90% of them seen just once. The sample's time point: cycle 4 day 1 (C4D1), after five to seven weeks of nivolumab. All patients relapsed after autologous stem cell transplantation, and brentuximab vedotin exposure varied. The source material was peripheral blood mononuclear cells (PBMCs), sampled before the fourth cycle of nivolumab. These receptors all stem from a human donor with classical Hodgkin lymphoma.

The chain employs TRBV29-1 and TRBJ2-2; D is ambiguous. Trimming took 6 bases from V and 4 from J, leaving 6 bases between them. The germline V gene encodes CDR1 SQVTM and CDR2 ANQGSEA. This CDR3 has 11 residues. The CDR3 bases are TGCAGCGTGGGGATCACCGGGGAGCTGTTTTTT. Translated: CSVGITGELFF.

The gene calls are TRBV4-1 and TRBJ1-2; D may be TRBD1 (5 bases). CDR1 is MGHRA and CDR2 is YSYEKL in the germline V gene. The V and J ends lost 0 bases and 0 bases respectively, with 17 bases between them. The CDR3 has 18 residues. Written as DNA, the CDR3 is TGCGCCAGCAGCCAAGATATCCCAGGGCCCTGGTCTAACTATGGCTACACCTTC. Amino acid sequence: CASSQDIPGPWSNYGYTF.

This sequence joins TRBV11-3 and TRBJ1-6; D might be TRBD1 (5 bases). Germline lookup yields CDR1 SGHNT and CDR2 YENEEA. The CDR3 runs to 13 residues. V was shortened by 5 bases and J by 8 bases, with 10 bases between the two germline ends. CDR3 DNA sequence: TGTGCCAGCAGCCACGGGGGGGATTCACCCCTCCACTTT. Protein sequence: CASSHGGDSPLHF.

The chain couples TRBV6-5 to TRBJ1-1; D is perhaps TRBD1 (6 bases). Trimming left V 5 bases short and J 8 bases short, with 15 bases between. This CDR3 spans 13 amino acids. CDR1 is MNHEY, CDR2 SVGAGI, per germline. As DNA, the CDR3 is TGTGCCAGCAGTCAGAACGACAGGACCGAAGCTTTCTTT. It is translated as CASSQNDRTEAFF.

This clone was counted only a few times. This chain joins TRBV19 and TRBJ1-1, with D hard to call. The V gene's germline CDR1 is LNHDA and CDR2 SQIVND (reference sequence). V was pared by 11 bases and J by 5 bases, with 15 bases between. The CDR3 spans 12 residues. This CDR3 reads CAVGRSGTEAFF. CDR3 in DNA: TGTGCCGTAGGGAGGTCGGGGACTGAAGCTTTCTTT.

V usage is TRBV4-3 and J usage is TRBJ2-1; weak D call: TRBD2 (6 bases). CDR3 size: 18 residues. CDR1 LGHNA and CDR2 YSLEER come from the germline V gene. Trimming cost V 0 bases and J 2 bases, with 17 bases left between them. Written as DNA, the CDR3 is TGCGCCAGCAGCCAAGAGGGAATGACTAGTTTCCCCTACAATGAGCAGTTCTTC. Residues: CASSQEGMTSFPYNEQFF.

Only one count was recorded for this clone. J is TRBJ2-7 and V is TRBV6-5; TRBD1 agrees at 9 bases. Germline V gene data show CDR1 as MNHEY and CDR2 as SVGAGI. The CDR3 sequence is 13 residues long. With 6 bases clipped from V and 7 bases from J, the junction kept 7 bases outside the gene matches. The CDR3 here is CASRTGTGREQYF. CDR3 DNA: TGTGCCAGCAGAACCGGGACAGGGCGGGAGCAGTACTTC.

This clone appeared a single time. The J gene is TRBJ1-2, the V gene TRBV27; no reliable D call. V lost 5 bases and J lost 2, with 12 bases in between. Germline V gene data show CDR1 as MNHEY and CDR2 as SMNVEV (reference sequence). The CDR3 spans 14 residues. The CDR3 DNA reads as TGTGCCAGCAGTAAGAGGTCGGGAAACTATGGCTACACCTTC. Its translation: CASSKRSGNYGYTF.

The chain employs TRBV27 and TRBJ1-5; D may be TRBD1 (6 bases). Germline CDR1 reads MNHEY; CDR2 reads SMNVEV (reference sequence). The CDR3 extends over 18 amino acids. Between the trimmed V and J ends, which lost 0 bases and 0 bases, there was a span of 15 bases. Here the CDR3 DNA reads TGTGCCAGCAGTTTATCGATCAGGGGAGTACGTAGCAATCAGCCCCAGCATTTT. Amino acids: CASSLSIRGVRSNQPQHF.